This T cell receptor (beta chain) was identified in a study of technical replicates of blood from a handful of donors (dated by TCRdb to the late 2010s). V and J are truncated by 3 bases and 9 bases respectively, leaving an intervening sequence of 15 bases. The CDR3 goes from the cysteine to the phenylalanine over 15 residues. Of all the DNA, just the CDR3 is kept, 45 bases in frame from base 1. In the germline V gene, CDR1 corresponds to MNHNS and CDR2 to SASEGT. With regard to this clone: Its target antigen remains unknown. Base qualities were left out, and no much larger clone turns up one base away.

The library was obtained by the immunoSEQ multiplex PCR assay. As stored in TCRdb, this immuneACCESS dataset retains in-frame rearrangements with V and J assigned. A fraction of the clones does not appear; measured against another copy, unresolved V genes explain less than half of the discrepancy, and the remainder lacks a known reason. This sample gives approximately 75,000 clones in total; approximately 96% of them show up just once. Jointly, the top ten make up more than 0.15% of the sample. The sample was T cells isolated from PBMCs. The receptor was isolated from a human donor in good health. The rearrangement joined TRBV6-1 to TRBJ1-6, and the D gene may be TRBD1, 5 bases matching. CDR3 sequence: CASSERGGGGSPLHF. The base sequence is TGTGCCAGCAGTGAGCGGGGCGGCGGGGGTTCACCCCTCCACTTT.